The 17 T cell receptor beta chains below all came from one sample that was sequenced in a study of cytomegalovirus exposure and HLA in healthy donors. The PCR contained 60 Vbeta and 13 Jbeta primers. This table comes from immunoSEQ multiplex PCR, and its TCRdb copy is limited to in-frame clones, with some not included. The sample includes some 120,000 clones, 80% seen only once; the top ten take just over 1%. The material sequenced was PBMCs. The receptors shown here come from a human donor in good health.

V is TRBV5-4 and J is TRBJ1-2; D is possibly TRBD1 (6 bases). Trimming took 3 bases from V and 2 from J, leaving 11 bases between them. This CDR3 contains 14 residues. Germline V CDR1 and CDR2: SGHNT, YYREEE (reference sequence). This CDR3 is CASSSGTPNYGYTF. The CDR3 DNA is TGTGCCAGCAGCTCCGGGACACCAAACTATGGCTACACCTTC.

CDR3 loop: CASSLDRYGFAGELFF. Here the CDR3 DNA reads TGTGCCAGCAGCTTAGATCGGTACGGGTTTGCCGGGGAGCTGTTTTTT. This chain uses TRBV11-2 with TRBJ2-2; D remains ambiguous. This CDR3 is built from 16 residues. The germline CDR1 and CDR2 sequences are SGHAT and FQNNGV. Deletions cut 0 bases from V and 6 bases from J, with 14 bases between.

The V and J genes are TRBV19 and TRBJ1-1; TRBD1 agrees at 7 bases. Losses at the gene ends were 6 bases for V and 1 base for J; bases not matched to a gene: 5. This CDR3 comprises 14 residues. Per the germline V gene, CDR1 is LNHDA and CDR2 is SQIVND (reference sequence). CDR3 residues: CASRGQVRNTEAFF. The CDR3 bases are TGTGCCAGTAGAGGACAGGTTAGGAACACTGAAGCTTTCTTT.

The chain joins TRBV6-6 to TRBJ1-1, with D tentatively TRBD1 (5 bases). Trimming shortened V by 2 bases and J by 3 bases, and 10 bases separated the two germline ends. The CDR3 has 14 amino acids. The V gene's germline CDR1 is MNHNY and CDR2 SVGAGI (reference sequence). The CDR3 sequence: CASSYNIGDTEAFF. In nucleotides, the CDR3 is TGTGCCAGCAGTTACAATATAGGGGACACTGAAGCTTTCTTT.

The J gene is TRBJ1-1, the V gene TRBV29-1, with D unclear. Germline V gene data show CDR1 as SQVTM and CDR2 as ANQGSEA. V lost 5 bases and J lost 4, with 20 bases in between. The CDR3 spans 15 residues. CDR3 coding DNA: TGCAGCGTTTCTATTGAGCCGTTTGTACGCACTGAAGCTTTCTTT. Translated: CSVSIEPFVRTEAFF.

This chain links TRBV7-2 with TRBJ2-1, with D perhaps TRBD2 (6 bases). This CDR3 contains 15 residues. Germline CDR1 is SGHTA and CDR2 is FQGNSA. Trimming removed 0 bases at V and 8 bases at J, with 14 bases between. This chain's CDR3 is CASSLAVAAPYEQFF. In DNA form, the CDR3 reads TGTGCCAGCAGCTTAGCAGTAGCGGCGCCTTATGAGCAGTTCTTC. Combining the CDR3 with reference TRBV7-2 and TRBJ2-1 gives the whole variable domain GAGVSQSPSNKVTEKGKDVELRCDPISGHTALYWYRQSLGQGLEFLIYFQGNSAPDKSGLPSDRFSAERTGGSVSTLTIQRTQQEDSAVYLCASSLAVAAPYEQFFGPGTRLTVL.

Regarding this clone: At one end, the junction sequence differs from germline, possibly due to a read error. The chain couples TRBV7-7 to TRBJ2-5; 8 bases map to TRBD1. The CDR3 extends over 17 amino acids. Germline V gene data show CDR1 as SSHAT and CDR2 as FNYEAQ (reference sequence). As DNA, the CDR3 is TGTGCTAGCAGCTTATTTTCTGGGACAGGAAGACAAGAGACCCAGTACTTC. This sequence encodes CASSLFSGTGRQETQYF.

The chain carries TRBV5-4 and TRBJ1-2; D remains ambiguous. Germline values: CDR1 SGHNT, CDR2 YYREEE (reference sequence). V was shortened by 0 bases and J by 5 bases, with 14 bases between the two germline ends. This CDR3 has 15 amino acids. CDR3 in amino acids: CASSLDAGGIYGYTF. In nucleotides, the CDR3 is TGTGCCAGCAGCTTGGACGCCGGAGGAATTTATGGCTACACCTTC.

The J gene is TRBJ1-1, the V gene TRBV29-1, with D maybe TRBD1 (5 bases). Germline V gene sequence: CDR1 SQVTM, CDR2 ANQGSEA. Trimming shortened V by 4 bases and J by 2 bases, and 20 bases separated the two germline ends. This CDR3 spans 16 amino acids. In DNA form, the CDR3 reads TGCAGCGTTGGCGGGGCTGAAGGACTCATAAACACTGAAGCTTTCTTT. Translated, it gives CSVGGAEGLINTEAFF. The whole variable domain, remainder taken from reference TRBV29-1 and TRBJ1-1, is SAVISQKPSRDICQRGTSLTIQCQVDSQVTMMFWYRQQPGQSLTLIATANQGSEATYESGFVIDKFPISRPNLTFSTLTVSNMSPEDSSIYLCSVGGAEGLINTEAFFGQGTRLTVV.

The genes are TRBV5-1 and TRBJ1-2, with TRBD1 identical over 7 bases. The CDR3 totals 14 residues. The germline gives CDR1 SGHRS, CDR2 YFSETQ. V lost 5 bases and J lost 4; bases outside the gene matches: 8. The CDR3 nucleotides read TGCGCCAGCAGTACGACAGGGCTGCCCTATGGCTACACCTTC. Encoded protein: CASSTTGLPYGYTF.

This clone was seen once. The CDR3 sequence: CSARSGGGNTEAFF. CDR3 bases: TGCAGCGCCCGGAGTGGGGGGGGGAACACTGAAGCTTTCTTT. The rearrangement links TRBV29-1 to TRBJ1-1, with D possibly TRBD1 on 5 matching bases. The CDR3 is 14 amino acids. Germline V gene lookup returns CDR1 SQVTM and CDR2 ANQGSEA. V was trimmed by 7 bases and J by 1 base, leaving 16 bases between them. Drawing the rest from reference TRBV29-1 and TRBJ1-1, the complete variable domain is SAVISQKPSRDICQRGTSLTIQCQVDSQVTMMFWYRQQPGQSLTLIATANQGSEATYESGFVIDKFPISRPNLTFSTLTVSNMSPEDSSIYLCSARSGGGNTEAFFGQGTRLTVV.

The chain couples TRBV6-1 to TRBJ1-5, with a tentative D call TRBD1 (6 bases). The CDR3 is 15 residues long. V lost 4 bases, J lost 4 bases, and 14 bases lay in between. Germline loops: CDR1 MNHNS, CDR2 SASEGT. In DNA form, the CDR3 reads TGTGCCAGCAGTGGATCGGGGCAGGGGAATCAGCCCCAGCATTTT. Amino acids: CASSGSGQGNQPQHF.

The chain is built from TRBV10-3 and TRBJ1-2; no clear D. The CDR3 spans 15 residues. The V end lost 0 bases, the J end lost 5 bases, and 13 bases lay between the germline ends. Per the germline V gene, CDR1 is ENHRY and CDR2 is SYGVKD. CDR3 DNA sequence: TGTGCCATCAGTGAGTCCTTGCGGTCCGGGTATGGCTACACCTTC. It encodes CAISESLRSGYGYTF.

The V gene is TRBV2, the J gene TRBJ2-1; the D is unclear. V was trimmed by 8 bases and J by 5 bases, leaving 10 bases between them. The germline V gene has CDR1 SNHLY and CDR2 FYNNEI. The CDR3 totals 12 residues. CDR3 coding DNA: TGTGCCAGCTTTTCGGGTCACAATGAGCAGTTCTTC. Encoded protein: CASFSGHNEQFF.

The genes are TRBV5-1 and TRBJ1-5; 7 bases align to TRBD1. Germline CDR1 is SGHRS and CDR2 is YFSETQ. The CDR3 is 15 residues long. V trimming: 0 bases; J trimming: 4 bases; junction bases outside the gene matches: 4. CDR3 in DNA: TGCGCCAGCAGCTTGGGAGGGACAGAGAATCAGCCCCAGCATTTT. It codes for CASSLGGTENQPQHF. The whole variable domain, filled in from reference TRBV5-1 and TRBJ1-5, reads KAGVTQTPRYLIKTRGQQVTLSCSPISGHRSVSWYQQTPGQGLQFLFEYFSETQRNKGNFPGRFSGRQFSNSRSEMNVSTLELGDSALYLCASSLGGTENQPQHFGDGTRLSIL.

V usage is TRBV6-5 and J usage is TRBJ2-2; D may be TRBD1 (6 bases). The germline V gene encodes CDR1 MNHEY and CDR2 SVGAGI. CDR3 length: 14 residues. V was pared by 6 bases and J by 7 bases, with 15 bases between. The CDR3 DNA sequence: TGTGCCAGCAGCCGCATGGGGGCGGACGGGGAGCTGTTTTTT. Protein product: CASSRMGADGELFF.

The chain uses TRBV21-1 and TRBJ1-1; the table's D call of TRBD1 was not tested on the DNA. TRBV21-1 is given as a pseudogene. CDR3 length: 14 residues. The CDR3 DNA sequence: TGTGCCAGCAGCCAAGAAGAGTACTGGACAGAAGCTTTCTTT. Its protein is CASSQEEYWTEAFF.